The 3 T cell receptor beta chains below were found in one sample sequenced in a study of T cell repertoires in Merkel cell carcinoma. Libraries were prepared by immunoSEQ multiplex PCR; TCRdb keeps only in-frame clonotypes and omits some of them. The data show fewer than 15,000 clones, 76% seen once. Sequencing used tumor tissue. These receptor sequences come from an adult with Merkel cell carcinoma.

The chain is built from TRBV12-5 and TRBJ2-1; tentative D call: TRBD1 (6 bases). Per the germline V gene, CDR1 is LGHNT and CDR2 is FRNRAP. V was pared by 3 bases and J by 6 bases, with 15 bases between. The CDR3 has 15 amino acids. The CDR3 region has the DNA TGTGCTAGTGGTTTTGGGCAGGGGATAGGCAATGAGCAGTTCTTC. Translation: CASGFGQGIGNEQFF.

The CDR3 DNA follows: TGTGCCAGCAGCCCTAGGTTGGGGTATGGCTACACCTTC. This gives the protein CASSPRLGYGYTF. The chain links TRBV14 to TRBJ1-2; no reliable D call. The CDR3 runs 13 residues. V was cut by 4 bases and J by 5 bases, with 11 bases left in between. The germline V gene has CDR1 SGHDN and CDR2 FVKESK.

This sequence joins TRBV30 and TRBJ2-3; D is possibly TRBD2 (5 bases). V was shortened by 0 bases and J by 4 bases, with 14 bases between the two germline ends. This CDR3 comprises 15 residues. Germline CDR1 is GTSNPN and CDR2 is SVGIG (reference sequence). CDR3 amino acids: CAWSVLTGFADTQYF. The CDR3 coding sequence is TGTGCCTGGAGTGTACTTACGGGGTTTGCAGATACGCAGTATTTT.